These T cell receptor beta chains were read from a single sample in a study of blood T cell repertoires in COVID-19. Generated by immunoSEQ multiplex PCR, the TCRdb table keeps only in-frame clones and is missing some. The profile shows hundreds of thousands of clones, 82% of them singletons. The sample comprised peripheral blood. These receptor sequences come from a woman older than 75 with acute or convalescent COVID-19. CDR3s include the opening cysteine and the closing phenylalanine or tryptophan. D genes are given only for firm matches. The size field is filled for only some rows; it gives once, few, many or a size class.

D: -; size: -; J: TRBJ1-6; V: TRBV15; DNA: TGTGCCACCAGCAGGGCCAACGGGGGAGGGTCACCCCTCCACTTT; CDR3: CATSRANGGGSPLHF
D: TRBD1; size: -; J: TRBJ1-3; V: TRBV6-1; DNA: TGTGCCAGCATTTCGACAGGGGGAGGAAACACCATATATTTT; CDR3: CASISTGGGNTIYF
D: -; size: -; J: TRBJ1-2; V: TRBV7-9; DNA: TGTGCCAGCAGCTTAGAGGGAGTCTGGGATGGCTACACCTTC; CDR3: CASSLEGVWDGYTF
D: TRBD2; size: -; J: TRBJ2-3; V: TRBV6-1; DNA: TGTGCCAGCAGTGAAGCAGCGGGGCAGGCTACAGATACGCAGTATTTT; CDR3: CASSEAAGQATDTQYF
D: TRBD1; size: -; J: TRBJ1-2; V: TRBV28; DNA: TGTGCCAGCAGCCGAGTAGGGACAGGGGTCGGTGGCTACACCTTC; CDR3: CASSRVGTGVGGYTF
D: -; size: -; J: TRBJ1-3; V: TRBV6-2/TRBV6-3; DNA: TGTGCCAGCAGTACTCTGACGGGACTGGGAGACACCATATATTTT; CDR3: CASSTLTGLGDTIYF
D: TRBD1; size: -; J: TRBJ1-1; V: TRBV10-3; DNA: TGTGCCATCAGTTCCCTCATGGGACAGATGAACACTGAAGCTTTCTTT; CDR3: CAISSLMGQMNTEAFF
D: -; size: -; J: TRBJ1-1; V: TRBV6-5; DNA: TGTGCCAGCAGTTCCTCGGAGGGCCATGAAGCTTTCTTT; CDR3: CASSSSEGHEAFF
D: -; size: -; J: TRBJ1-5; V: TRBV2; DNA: TGTGCCAGCAGTGAGGTTAGGGGTTTTAGCAATCAGCCCCAGCATTTT; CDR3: CASSEVRGFSNQPQHF
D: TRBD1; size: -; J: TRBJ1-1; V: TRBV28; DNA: TGTGCCAGCAGTTTATTGCAGGGGGCGAACACTGAAGCTTTCTTT; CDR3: CASSLLQGANTEAFF
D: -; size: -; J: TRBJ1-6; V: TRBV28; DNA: TGTGCCAGTATAGCACAGGGCAGCTCCTATAATTCACCCCTCCACTTT; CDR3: CASIAQGSSYNSPLHF
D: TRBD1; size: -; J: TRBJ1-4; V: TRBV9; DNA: TGTGCCAGCAGCGCCACAGGGGTCCATAATGAAAAACTGTTTTTT; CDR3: CASSATGVHNEKLFF
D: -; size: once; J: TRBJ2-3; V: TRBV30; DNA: TGTGCCTGGTCGCAGGGGTTAACAGATACGCAGTATTTT; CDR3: CAWSQGLTDTQYF
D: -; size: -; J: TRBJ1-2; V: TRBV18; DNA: TGTGCCAGCTCACCCGACCGGGACACTTATTATGGCTACACCTTC; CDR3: CASSPDRDTYYGYTF
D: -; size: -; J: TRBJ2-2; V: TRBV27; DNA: TGTGCCAGCAGTCCATCAGGAACCGGGGAGCTGTTTTTT; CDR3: CASSPSGTGELFF
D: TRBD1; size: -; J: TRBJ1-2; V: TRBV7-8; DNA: TGTGCCAGCAACGCGGGACAGGGGATTGGTGGCTACACCTTC; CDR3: CASNAGQGIGGYTF
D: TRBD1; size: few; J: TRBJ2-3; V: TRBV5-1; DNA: TGCGCCAGCAGCCCTCGACAGGGGGCGGATACGCAGTATTTT; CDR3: CASSPRQGADTQYF
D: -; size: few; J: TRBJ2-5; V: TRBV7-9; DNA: TGTGCCAGCAGCTTAGTTGGAGGGATAGAGACCCAGTACTTC; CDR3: CASSLVGGIETQYF
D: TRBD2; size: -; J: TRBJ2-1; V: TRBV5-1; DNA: TGCGCCAGCTCCCTAGCGGGGCCCCGGAATGAGCAGTTCTTC; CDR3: CASSLAGPRNEQFF
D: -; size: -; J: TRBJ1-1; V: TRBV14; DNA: TGTGCCAGCAGCCAACTCGGACACTTTGAAGCTTTCTTT; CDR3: CASSQLGHFEAFF
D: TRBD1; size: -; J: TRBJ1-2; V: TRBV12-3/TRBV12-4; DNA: TGTGCCAGCAGTCCGGACAGGTTCTATGGCTACACCTTC; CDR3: CASSPDRFYGYTF
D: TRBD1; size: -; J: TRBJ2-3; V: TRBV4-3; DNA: TGCGCCAGCAGCCAAGAAAGACAGGGCTTAGCGCAGTATTTT; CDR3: CASSQERQGLAQYF
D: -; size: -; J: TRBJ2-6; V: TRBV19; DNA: TGTGCCACCCGGGGGATCTCTGGGGCCAACGTCCTGACTTTC; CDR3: CATRGISGANVLTF
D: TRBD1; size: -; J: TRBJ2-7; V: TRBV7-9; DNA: TGTGCCAGCAGCCCCCGGGCAGGGGGCGGACAGGAGCAGTACTTC; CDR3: CASSPRAGGGQEQYF
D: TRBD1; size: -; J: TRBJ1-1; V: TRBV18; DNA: TGTGCCAGCTCAGTAGACAGGGCCGGTAGGAGAGCTTTCTTT; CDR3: CASSVDRAGRRAFF
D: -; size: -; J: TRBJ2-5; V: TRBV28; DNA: TGTGCCAGCAGTTTTGGTTTTTCTTCAGGACAAGAGACCCAGTACTTC; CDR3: CASSFGFSSGQETQYF
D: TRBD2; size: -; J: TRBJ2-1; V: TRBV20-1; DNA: TGCAGTGCTAGTGTTAGCGGGGGGTCCTACTCCTACAATGAGCAGTTCTTC; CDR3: CSASVSGGSYSYNEQFF
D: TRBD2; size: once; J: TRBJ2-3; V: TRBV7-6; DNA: TGTGCCAGCAGCCTCCGACTAGCCGAGTTAACAGATACGCAGTATTTT; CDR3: CASSLRLAELTDTQYF